Presented here are 17 T cell receptor beta chains from one specimen sequenced in a study of CD8+ T cells in alopecia areata. As the sequencing template, cDNA was produced by extracting RNA and reverse transcribing it. Clones were sequenced by immunoSEQ multiplex PCR, and TCRdb holds only the in-frame ones, with some missing. The sample records about 190,000 clones, about three fifths being singletons. Treatment given: oral pan-JAK inhibitor, 5-10 mg twice daily. The material was CD8+ T cells sorted from blood, obtained at week 24, from a patient treated with tofacitinib. These receptors were taken from a human donor with alopecia areata.

The chain couples TRBV9 to TRBJ1-5; perhaps TRBD1 as D (5 bases). This CDR3 is 13 amino acids long. V gave up 3 bases and J gave up 4 bases, with 8 bases separating them. The germline V gene encodes CDR1 SGDLS and CDR2 YYNGEE. CDR3 sequence reads: CASSGQGNQPQHF. CDR3 sequence (DNA): TGTGCCAGCAGCGGTCAGGGAAATCAGCCCCAGCATTTT. The whole variable domain, filled in from reference TRBV9 and TRBJ1-5, reads DSGVTQTPKHLITATGQRVTLRCSPRSGDLSVYWYQQSLDQGLQFLIQYYNGEERAKGNILERFSAQQFPDLHSELNLSSLELGDSALYFCASSGQGNQPQHFGDGTRLSIL.

This clone was observed a few times. The chain employs TRBV13 and TRBJ2-7; TRBD1 aligns across 7 bases. Germline V gene data show CDR1 as PRHDT and CDR2 as FYEKMQ (reference sequence). The length of the CDR3 is 14 residues. V lost 6 bases and J lost 3; bases outside the gene matches: 8. The CDR3 coding sequence is TGTGCCAGCAGTTCGGGACAGAGTTACTACGAGCAGTACTTC. Translation: CASSSGQSYYEQYF.

As to this clone: The same CDR3 can be traced to other DNA sequences in this sample. This sequence joins TRBV6-5 and TRBJ1-5, with no clear D. Germline values: CDR1 MNHEY, CDR2 SVGAGI. The CDR3 is made up of 13 amino acids. V was shortened by 6 bases and J by 3 bases, with 9 bases between the two germline ends. The CDR3 reads CASSYGLNQPQHF. In nucleotides, the CDR3 is TGTGCCAGCAGCTATGGACTCAATCAGCCCCAGCATTTT.

The CDR3 loop reads CAISDLAGSTDTQYF. The CDR3 bases are TGTGCCATCAGTGATTTAGCGGGGAGCACAGATACGCAGTATTTT. The V call is TRBV10-3, the J call TRBJ2-3; 8 nucleotides align to TRBD2. V was clipped by 3 bases and J by 0 bases; unmatched bases: 2. Germline CDR1 is ENHRY and CDR2 is SYGVKD. The CDR3 is made up of 15 amino acids.

The rearrangement joins TRBV30 to TRBJ1-1; the match to TRBD1 covers 8 bases. Germline loops: CDR1 GTSNPN, CDR2 SVGIG (reference sequence). The CDR3 contains 18 residues. V gave up 0 bases and J gave up 0 bases; unmatched junction bases: 12. As DNA, the CDR3 is TGTGCCTGGAGTGTGGGGACCTTGGGGACAGGTATGAACACTGAAGCTTTCTTT. Encoded protein: CAWSVGTLGTGMNTEAFF.

This clone was found a few times. The chain employs TRBV5-1 and TRBJ2-2, with a weak D call TRBD2 (5 bases). Germline values: CDR1 SGHRS, CDR2 YFSETQ. V was shortened by 4 bases and J by 5 bases, with 15 bases between the two germline ends. The CDR3 covers 15 residues. CDR3 DNA: TGCGCCAGCAGCCTGACTGGGCGGACTACCGGGGAGCTGTTTTTT. Protein: CASSLTGRTTGELFF.

The V call is TRBV5-6, the J call TRBJ2-7; D is unclear. This CDR3 contains 14 residues. Germline V gene data show CDR1 as SGHDT and CDR2 as YYEEEE. With 7 bases removed from V and 0 bases from J, the gap between germline ends came to 14 bases. The CDR3 protein is CASSMNPSSYEQYF. CDR3 bases: TGTGCCAGCTCCATGAACCCTAGCTCCTACGAGCAGTACTTC. Full variable domain (outside the CDR3, taken from reference TRBV5-6 and TRBJ2-7): DAGVTQSPTHLIKTRGQQVTLRCSPKSGHDTVSWYQQALGQGPQFIFQYYEEEERQRGNFPDRFSGHQFPNYSSELNVNALLLGDSALYLCASSMNPSSYEQYFGPGTRLTVT.

This clone was detected only a few times. V and J are TRBV2 and TRBJ2-1, with D perhaps TRBD1 (6 bases). Germline-derived CDR1 and CDR2 are SNHLY and FYNNEI. With 2 bases removed from V and 10 bases from J, the gap between germline ends came to 18 bases. The CDR3 runs to 15 residues. The CDR3 is CASSETSLQGSEQFF. As DNA, the CDR3 is TGTGCCAGCAGTGAAACCAGCCTGCAGGGGAGCGAGCAGTTCTTC.

This clone appeared a few times. The same CDR3 arises from other DNA sequences in this sample as well. The chain joins TRBV29-1 to TRBJ1-1; D not resolved. V lost 4 bases to trimming and J lost 1 base, with 4 bases between them. Germline assignment: CDR1 SQVTM and CDR2 ANQGSEA. This CDR3 comprises 11 residues. The CDR3 is CSVVRNTEAFF. CDR3 DNA sequence: TGCAGCGTTGTAAGGAACACTGAAGCTTTCTTT.

The rearrangement uses TRBV9 and TRBJ1-2, with TRBD1 matching over 7 bases. The CDR3 runs to 13 residues. Germline CDR1 and CDR2: SGDLS and YYNGEE. Losses at the gene ends were 4 bases for V and 4 bases for J; bases not matched to a gene: 4. The CDR3 region is CASSPGGAYGYTF. The CDR3 DNA follows: TGTGCCAGCAGCCCAGGGGGGGCCTATGGCTACACCTTC.

J is TRBJ2-7 and V is TRBV2; no clear D. Germline CDR1 reads SNHLY; CDR2 reads FYNNEI. The V and J ends lost 1 base and 4 bases respectively, with 20 bases between them. This CDR3 region has 17 residues. For the CDR3, the DNA is TGTGCCAGCAGTGAAGGTGTTCGGAGAGAAGGGATTTACGAGCAGTACTTC. It encodes CASSEGVRREGIYEQYF.

Here the CDR3 DNA reads TGTGCCAGCAGTTGGGGGACTAGCGGGGACAATGAGCAGTTCTTC. This encodes CASSWGTSGDNEQFF. J is TRBJ2-1 and V is TRBV7-9; 13 nucleotides line up with TRBD2. Germline V gene sequence: CDR1 SEHNR, CDR2 FQNEAQ (reference sequence). There are 15 residues in the CDR3. V shed 6 bases, J shed 5 bases, and the junction held 4 bases outside the gene matches.

V is TRBV2 and J is TRBJ1-2; the D is unclear. Trimming pared 4 bases from V and 2 bases from J, leaving 8 bases between. The CDR3 totals 13 residues. The germline V gene encodes CDR1 SNHLY and CDR2 FYNNEI. Here the CDR3 reads CASSVEENYGYTF. CDR3 DNA sequence: TGTGCCAGCAGTGTGGAGGAGAACTATGGCTACACCTTC. The full variable domain, its missing parts supplied by reference TRBV2 and TRBJ1-2, is EPEVTQTPSHQVTQMGQEVILRCVPISNHLYFYWYRQILGQKVEFLVSFYNNEISEKSEIFDDQFSVERPDGSNFTLKIRSTKLEDSAMYFCASSVEENYGYTFGSGTRLTVV.

This clone came up once. The chain has TRBV5-1 and TRBJ2-1, with D possibly called TRBD1 or TRBD2 (5 bases each). The germline V gene has CDR1 SGHRS and CDR2 YFSETQ. The length of the CDR3 is 14 residues. The V end lost 4 bases, the J end lost 6 bases, and 14 bases lay between the germline ends. CDR3 protein: CASSKGRGPNEQFF. The CDR3 DNA sequence: TGCGCCAGCAGCAAAGGAAGGGGACCCAATGAGCAGTTCTTC.

The rearrangement joins TRBV7-9 to TRBJ2-3; maybe TRBD1 (6 bases). This CDR3 contains 15 residues. Looked up from germline, CDR1 is SEHNR and CDR2 is FQNEAQ (reference sequence). V was pared by 7 bases and J by 1 base, with 15 bases between. The CDR3 reads CASTPTAGGTDTQYF. The CDR3, as DNA: TGTGCCAGCACCCCGACGGCAGGGGGCACAGATACGCAGTATTTT.

In its sample, this clone was seen a few times. The V and J genes are TRBV2 and TRBJ1-1; D call uncertain. The germline V and J ends were trimmed by 3 bases and 2 bases, with 4 bases remaining between them. There are 12 residues in the CDR3. Germline CDR1 is SNHLY and CDR2 is FYNNEI. Here the CDR3 reads CASSEGNTEAFF. The CDR3, as DNA: TGTGCCAGCAGTGAGGGTAACACTGAAGCTTTCTTT.

The rearrangement links TRBV7-9 to TRBJ2-5, with 9 bases lining up with TRBD1. Trimming at V came to 5 bases and at J to 9 bases, leaving 13 bases not matched to a gene. Germline values: CDR1 SEHNR, CDR2 FQNEAQ (reference sequence). This CDR3 comprises 15 residues. The CDR3 reads CASSHRDREPYAQYF. The DNA of the CDR3 is TGTGCCAGCAGCCACCGGGACAGGGAACCATATGCCCAGTACTTC.